Listed below are T cell receptor beta chains from one sample, sequenced in a study of human T cells and chemical hapten exposure. TCRdb processed the RACE reads anew with MiXCR; each CDR3 protein has one entry. The data hold over 300,000 distinct CDR3 sequences, with about 5.1% observed a single time. Sequencing was performed on whole blood, taken in connection with sensitization to the hapten diphenylcyclopropenone (DPC). The receptors were gathered from a woman aged 45-65 years with alopecia areata. Some clones in this sample may be carry-over from other donors' samples. The CDR3 runs from the conserved cysteine through the conserved F or W. D genes are given only for firm matches. Size is omitted from some rows. Given values are once, few, many or a class for expanded clones.

d_call	v_call	clone_size	j_call	cdr3_nt	cdr3_aa
TRBD2	TRBV3-1	many	TRBJ2-3	TGTGCCAGCAGCCAGGTCGCAAGGTTGATCGCGGGAGGGCTGGATACGCAGTATTTT	CASSQVARLIAGGLDTQYF
TRBD2	TRBV7-2	many	TRBJ2-5	TGTGCCAGCAACGTCGGGACTAGCATAGAGACCCAGTACTTC	CASNVGTSIETQYF
-	TRBV20-1	many	TRBJ2-1	TGCAGTGCTAGAGAATCTGGGGTAAGCTCCTACAATGAGCAGTTCTTC	CSARESGVSSYNEQFF
TRBD2	TRBV4-2	-	TRBJ2-1	TGTGCCAGCAGACAGGCGGGAGTAGGCTACAATGAGCAGTTCTTC	CASRQAGVGYNEQFF
-	TRBV16	many	TRBJ1-2	TGTGCCAGCAGCCAATCGCCAGATACCAACTATGGCTACACCTTC	CASSQSPDTNYGYTF
-	TRBV7-6	many	TRBJ2-1	TGTGCCAGCAGCTTCGGTGACAATGAGCAGTTCTTC	CASSFGDNEQFF
-	TRBV14	-	TRBJ2-7	TGTGCCAGCAGCCAAGTCTCTCACACCACCTACGAGCAGTACTTC	CASSQVSHTTYEQYF
TRBD1	TRBV12-3/TRBV12-4	many	TRBJ1-2	TGTGCCAGCAGTCCGTGGGACAGCGAATATGGCTACACCTTC	CASSPWDSEYGYTF
TRBD2	TRBV6-5	many	TRBJ2-7	TGTGCCAGCAGTACGCCTGGACTAGCGGGAACTTACGAGCAGTACTTC	CASSTPGLAGTYEQYF
TRBD1	TRBV20-1	few	TRBJ1-2	TGCAGTGCTAGAGAAAACCGGGACAGGGCCAACTATGGCTACACCTTC	CSARENRDRANYGYTF
-	TRBV7-2	few	TRBJ1-1	TGTGCCAGCAGCTTAGACGGGTATGAAGCTTTCTTT	CASSLDGYEAFF
-	TRBV28	many	TRBJ2-7	TGTGCCAGCAGTTTATTAGGGCCGGGGGAGCAGTACTTC	CASSLLGPGEQYF
-	TRBV7-9	few	TRBJ2-5	TGTGCCGTATCGAGTAGGGTTAGAGAGACCCAGTACTTC	CAVSSRVRETQYF
-	TRBV24-1	many	TRBJ2-1	TGTGCCACCAGTGAACCCGGACAGCACAATGAGCAGTTCTTC	CATSEPGQHNEQFF
TRBD1	TRBV20-1	many	TRBJ2-1	TGCAGTGCTAGAACCGGGACAGGGGACTACAATGAGCAGTTCTTC	CSARTGTGDYNEQFF
-	TRBV11-3	-	TRBJ2-5	TGTGCCAGCAGCTTAGATGGAAACTCACCGGTGGAGACCCAGTACTTC	CASSLDGNSPVETQYF
TRBD2	TRBV5-1	few	TRBJ2-4	TGCGCCAGCAGCCATTCGACTAGCGGGGGAAGAGCCAAAAACATTCAGTACTTC	CASSHSTSGGRAKNIQYF
TRBD1	TRBV5-1	many	TRBJ1-1	TGCGCCAGCAGCTTAGGGACAGGGGTCGGGGACACTGAAGCTTTCTTT	CASSLGTGVGDTEAFF
-	TRBV28	many	TRBJ1-5	TGTGCCAGCAGTTTAGAAGGCCAACGACGCAATCAGCCCCAGCATTTT	CASSLEGQRRNQPQHF
-	TRBV27	many	TRBJ2-7	TGTGCCAGCAGTTTAAACGGCGCCTACGAGCAGTACTTC	CASSLNGAYEQYF
-	TRBV9	many	TRBJ2-7	TGTGCCAGCAGCCCCTCCGCTGGCAGGGACTACGAGCAGTACTTC	CASSPSAGRDYEQYF
TRBD2	TRBV27	-	TRBJ2-1	TGTGCCAGCAGGATAGCGGGGGAGATTTACAATGAGCAGTTCTTC	CASRIAGEIYNEQFF
-	TRBV6-5	-	TRBJ1-1	TGTGCCAGCAGTTATGGCAGGGGCGGTGAAGCTTTCTTT	CASSYGRGGEAFF
-	TRBV7-2	many	TRBJ1-1	TGTGCCAGCAGCTTTAGGGCCATGAACACTGAAGCTTTCTTT	CASSFRAMNTEAFF
-	TRBV7-9	-	TRBJ1-4	TGTGCCAGCAGCTTAGGGCAGGACCATGAAAAACTGTTTTTT	CASSLGQDHEKLFF
TRBD1	TRBV29-1	-	TRBJ1-2	TGCAGCGTTGTTGAGACAGGGGATGGCTACACCTTC	CSVVETGDGYTF
TRBD1	TRBV28	-	TRBJ1-2	TGTGCCAGCAGTTCGGGACAGGCTGCTAACTATGGCTACACCTTC	CASSSGQAANYGYTF
-	TRBV7-9	many	TRBJ1-4	TGTGCCAGCAGTCCGGACAGTAATGAAAAACTGTTTTTT	CASSPDSNEKLFF
TRBD1	TRBV6-5	few	TRBJ1-4	TGTGCCAGCAGTCCGGGACAGGGAAGGAGCGAAAAACTGTTTTTT	CASSPGQGRSEKLFF
-	TRBV7-2	few	TRBJ1-4	TGTGCCAGCAGCCGGTCTCGTCGTTCAACTAATGAAAAACTGTTTTTT	CASSRSRRSTNEKLFF
-	TRBV5-6	few	TRBJ1-6	TGTGCCAGCAGCTTGGACACGGGGCCTCATTCACCCCTCCACTTT	CASSLDTGPHSPLHF
TRBD1	TRBV4-1	-	TRBJ2-7	TGCGCCAGCAGCCCAGAGGACAGGGCCTCCTACGAGCAGTACTTC	CASSPEDRASYEQYF
-	TRBV3-1	-	TRBJ1-1	TGTGCCAGCAGCCAAGTTCCGGGCTACACTGAAGCTTTCTTT	CASSQVPGYTEAFF
TRBD2	TRBV29-1	many	TRBJ2-3	TGCAGCGTTACCGGGACTAGCGGGAGGAAGGGCACAGATACGCAGTATTTT	CSVTGTSGRKGTDTQYF
TRBD1	TRBV28	few	TRBJ1-1	TGTGCCAGCAGTTCTCGGACAGGGGTACGGAATGAAGCTTTCTTT	CASSSRTGVRNEAFF
-	TRBV29-1	few	TRBJ1-1	TGCAGCGCGATAGAGGACACTGAAGCTTTCTTT	CSAIEDTEAFF
TRBD2	TRBV5-6	-	TRBJ2-2	TGTGCCAGCAGCTTTGGATTTCGGGGGGACGCCGGGGAGCTGTTTTTT	CASSFGFRGDAGELFF
TRBD1	TRBV7-8	-	TRBJ2-1	TGTGCCAGCAGCCCGGGCCGGGACAGGGGGACTGAGCAGTTCTTC	CASSPGRDRGTEQFF
-	TRBV20-1	many	TRBJ1-3	TGCAGTGCTAGCCGCGGGGTCTCTGGAAACACCATATATTTT	CSASRGVSGNTIYF
-	TRBV12-5	-	TRBJ2-5	TGTGCTAGTGGTTGGGGTGGAGAGACCCAGTACTTC	CASGWGGETQYF
-	TRBV6-6	few	TRBJ2-5	TGTGCCAGCAGTCCGCTGACCGTTCAAGAGACCCAGTACTTC	CASSPLTVQETQYF